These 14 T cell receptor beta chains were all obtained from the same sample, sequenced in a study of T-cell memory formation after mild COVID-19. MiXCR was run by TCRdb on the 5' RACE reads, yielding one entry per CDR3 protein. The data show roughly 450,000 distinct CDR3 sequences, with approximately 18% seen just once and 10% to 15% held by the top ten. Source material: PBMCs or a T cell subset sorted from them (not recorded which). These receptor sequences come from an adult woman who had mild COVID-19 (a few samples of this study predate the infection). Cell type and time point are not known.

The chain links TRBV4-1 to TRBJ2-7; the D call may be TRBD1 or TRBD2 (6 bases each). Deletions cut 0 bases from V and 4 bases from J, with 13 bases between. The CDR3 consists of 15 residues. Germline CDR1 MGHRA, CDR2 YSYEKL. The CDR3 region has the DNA TGCGCCAGCAGCCAAGATAGGGGGGAAGTTTACGAGCAGTACTTC. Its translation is CASSQDRGEVYEQYF.

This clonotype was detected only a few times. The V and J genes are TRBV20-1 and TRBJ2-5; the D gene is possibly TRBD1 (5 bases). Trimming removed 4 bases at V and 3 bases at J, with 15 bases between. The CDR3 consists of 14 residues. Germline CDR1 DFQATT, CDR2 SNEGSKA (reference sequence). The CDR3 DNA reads TGCAGTGCTATGCCTTGGGGCAGAGAAGAGACCCAGTACTTC. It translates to CSAMPWGREETQYF.

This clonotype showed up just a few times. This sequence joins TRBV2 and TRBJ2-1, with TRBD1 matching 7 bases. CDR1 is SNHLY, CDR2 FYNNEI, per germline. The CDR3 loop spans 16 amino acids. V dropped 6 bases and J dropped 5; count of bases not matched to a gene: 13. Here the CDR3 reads CASRLITGQFDNEQFF. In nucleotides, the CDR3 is TGTGCCAGCAGACTAATTACGGGACAGTTCGACAATGAGCAGTTCTTC.

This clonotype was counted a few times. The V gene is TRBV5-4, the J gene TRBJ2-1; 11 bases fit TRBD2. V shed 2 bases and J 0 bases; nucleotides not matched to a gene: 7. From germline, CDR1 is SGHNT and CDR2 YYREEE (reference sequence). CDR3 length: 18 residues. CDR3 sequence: CASSFKGLAEHSYNEQFF. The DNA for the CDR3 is TGTGCCAGCAGCTTCAAGGGACTAGCGGAACACTCCTACAATGAGCAGTTCTTC. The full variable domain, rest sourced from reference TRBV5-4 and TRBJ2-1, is ETGVTQSPTHLIKTRGQQVTLRCSSQSGHNTVSWYQQALGQGPQFIFQYYREEENGRGNFPPRFSGLQFPNYSSELNVNALELDDSALYLCASSFKGLAEHSYNEQFFGPGTRLTVL.

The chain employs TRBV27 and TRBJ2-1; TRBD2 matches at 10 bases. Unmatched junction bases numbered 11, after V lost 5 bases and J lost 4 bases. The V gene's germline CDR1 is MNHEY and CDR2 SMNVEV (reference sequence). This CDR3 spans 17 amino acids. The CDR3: CASSQTSGLALYNEQFF. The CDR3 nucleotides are TGTGCCAGCAGTCAAACATCGGGACTAGCGCTTTACAATGAGCAGTTCTTC.

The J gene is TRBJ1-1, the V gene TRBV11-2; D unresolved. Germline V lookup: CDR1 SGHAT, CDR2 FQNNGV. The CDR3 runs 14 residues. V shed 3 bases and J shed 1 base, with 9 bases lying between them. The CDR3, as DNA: TGTGCCAGCAGCTTCACAGTCGCGAACACTGAAGCTTTCTTT. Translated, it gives CASSFTVANTEAFF.

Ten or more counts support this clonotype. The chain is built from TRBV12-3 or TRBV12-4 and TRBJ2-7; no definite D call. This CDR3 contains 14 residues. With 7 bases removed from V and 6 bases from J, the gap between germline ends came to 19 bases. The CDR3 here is CASTPPRPASEQYF. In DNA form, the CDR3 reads TGTGCCAGCACCCCCCCACGTCCCGCGTCCGAGCAGTACTTC.

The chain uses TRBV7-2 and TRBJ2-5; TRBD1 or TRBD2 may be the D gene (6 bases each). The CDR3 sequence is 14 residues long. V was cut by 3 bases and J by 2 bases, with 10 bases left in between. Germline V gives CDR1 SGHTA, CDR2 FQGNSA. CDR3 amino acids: CASSFRGLQETQYF. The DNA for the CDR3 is TGTGCCAGCAGCTTCCGGGGGCTACAAGAGACCCAGTACTTC.

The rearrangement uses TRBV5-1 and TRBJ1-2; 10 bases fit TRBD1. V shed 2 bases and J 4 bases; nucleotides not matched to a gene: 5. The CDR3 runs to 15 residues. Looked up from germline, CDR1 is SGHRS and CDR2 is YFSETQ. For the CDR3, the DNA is TGCGCCAGCAGCTTAGGGACAGGGGAGTCCTATGGCTACACCTTC. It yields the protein CASSLGTGESYGYTF.

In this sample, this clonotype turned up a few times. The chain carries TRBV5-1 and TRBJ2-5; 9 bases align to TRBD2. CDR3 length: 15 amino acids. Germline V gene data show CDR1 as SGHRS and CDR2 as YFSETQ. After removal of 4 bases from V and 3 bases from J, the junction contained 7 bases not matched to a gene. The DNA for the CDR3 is TGCGCCAGCAGCCCGGAGACTAGCGGCAAAGAGACCCAGTACTTC. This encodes CASSPETSGKETQYF.

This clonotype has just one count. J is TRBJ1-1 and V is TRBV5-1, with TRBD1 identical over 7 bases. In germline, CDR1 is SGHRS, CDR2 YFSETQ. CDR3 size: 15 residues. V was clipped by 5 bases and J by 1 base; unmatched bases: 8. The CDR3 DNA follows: TGCGCCAGCAGTAGACAGGGAGCGGAGAACACTGAAGCTTTCTTT. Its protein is CASSRQGAENTEAFF.

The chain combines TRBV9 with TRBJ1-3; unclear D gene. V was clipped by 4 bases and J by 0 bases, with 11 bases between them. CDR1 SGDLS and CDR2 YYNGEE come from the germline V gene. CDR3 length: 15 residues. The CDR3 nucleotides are TGTGCCAGCAGCCCGAGGACGCACTCTGGAAACACCATATATTTT. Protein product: CASSPRTHSGNTIYF.

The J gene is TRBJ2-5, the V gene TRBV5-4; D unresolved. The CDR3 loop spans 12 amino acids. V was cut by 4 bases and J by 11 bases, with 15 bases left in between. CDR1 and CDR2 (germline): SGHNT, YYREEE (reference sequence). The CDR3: CASSGQDGTQYF. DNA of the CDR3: TGTGCCAGCAGCGGCCAGGACGGAACGCAGTACTTC.

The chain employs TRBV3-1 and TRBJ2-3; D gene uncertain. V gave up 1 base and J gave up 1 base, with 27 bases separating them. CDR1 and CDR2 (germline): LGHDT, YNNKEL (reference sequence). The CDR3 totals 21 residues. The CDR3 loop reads CASSQVVRLLRGDGGTDTQYF. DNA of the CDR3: TGTGCCAGCAGCCAAGTCGTGAGACTCCTACGTGGGGATGGAGGCACAGATACGCAGTATTTT.